This passage covers 17 T cell receptor beta chains from one sample sequenced in a study of Ad26.COV2.S vaccination and SARS-CoV-2 variants. Specified treatment: about 20 received Ad26.COV2.S at low or high dose, single or two shots; about 5 received placebo; per-sample allocation not given. The study sampled participants on day 63 after the first vaccine or placebo injection. Assay used: immunoSEQ multiplex PCR; TCRdb lists only in-frame clones, some missing. The table has 300,000 to 350,000 clones, around 89% seen once. The specimen was peripheral blood, collected in a trial of Ad26.COV2.S vaccine versus placebo. These receptors originate from a person aged 18-65 years who received the Ad26.COV2.S COVID-19 vaccine or a placebo.

The chain recombines TRBV7-9 with TRBJ2-7, with D perhaps TRBD1 (6 bases). Germline V gene data show CDR1 as SEHNR and CDR2 as FQNEAQ (reference sequence). Trimming pared 5 bases from V and 1 base from J, leaving 12 bases between. The CDR3 is 14 residues long. The CDR3 nucleotides are TGTGCCAGCAGCGCGGACAGCGCGTCCTACGAGCAGTACTTC. It codes for CASSADSASYEQYF.

This chain connects TRBV2 to TRBJ1-6; 9 bases align to TRBD1. J lost 10 bases, V lost 6 bases, and 4 bases had no gene match. This CDR3 region has 13 residues. In germline, CDR1 is SNHLY, CDR2 FYNNEI. As DNA, the CDR3 is TGTGCCAGCAGGAACAGGGGGCGGTCACCCCTCCACTTT. Amino acids: CASRNRGRSPLHF.

The rearrangement uses TRBV5-1 and TRBJ1-3; D ambiguous. Trimming stripped 3 bases from V and 0 bases from J, with 4 bases between. Germline lookup yields CDR1 SGHRS and CDR2 YFSETQ. This CDR3 has 13 amino acids. For the CDR3, the DNA is TGCGCCAGCAGCTGGGACTCTGGAAACACCATATATTTT. Its protein is CASSWDSGNTIYF.

This clone came up once. This rearrangement joins TRBV13 to TRBJ2-3, with 15 positions matching TRBD2. V dropped 1 base and J dropped 6; count of bases not matched to a gene: 8. Germline loops: CDR1 PRHDT, CDR2 FYEKMQ (reference sequence). The CDR3 extends over 18 amino acids. The CDR3 DNA follows: TGTGCCAGCAGCTTAGCCTCTGGACTAGCGGGGGGGCTTGATACGCAGTATTTT. It is translated as CASSLASGLAGGLDTQYF.

V and J are TRBV27 and TRBJ1-1, with D possibly TRBD1 on 6 matching bases. V shed 6 bases and J shed 0 bases, with 14 bases lying between them. The CDR3 loop spans 15 amino acids. Germline-derived CDR1 and CDR2 are MNHEY and SMNVEV (reference sequence). CDR3 coding DNA: TGTGCCAGCAGCCCCAAGGACAGCATGAACACTGAAGCTTTCTTT. As protein: CASSPKDSMNTEAFF.

The gene calls are TRBV27 and TRBJ2-5; 8 bases match TRBD1. V trimming: 6 bases; J trimming: 4 bases; junction bases outside the gene matches: 7. The germline V gene has CDR1 MNHEY and CDR2 SMNVEV (reference sequence). The CDR3 loop spans 14 amino acids. CDR3 region: CASRRDRGSETQYF. In DNA form, the CDR3 reads TGTGCCAGCAGACGAGACAGGGGATCAGAGACCCAGTACTTC.

This clone was seen only a few times. The V gene is TRBV6-5, the J gene TRBJ1-2; D not resolved. CDR1 and CDR2 from the germline V gene are MNHEY and SVGAGI. With 0 bases removed from V and 7 bases from J, the gap between germline ends came to 12 bases. This CDR3 has 14 residues. CDR3 bases: TGTGCCAGCAGTTACTCGTCCCGAGGCGGTGGCTACACCTTC. It specifies CASSYSSRGGGYTF.

The chain carries TRBV5-1 and TRBJ2-1, with 11 bases identical to TRBD2. In germline, CDR1 is SGHRS, CDR2 YFSETQ. With V trimmed by 5 bases and J by 13 bases, 11 bases remained unmatched. The CDR3 loop spans 14 amino acids. The CDR3 loop is CASRVTSGALAQFF. CDR3 nucleotides: TGCGCCAGCAGGGTGACTAGCGGGGCGCTCGCTCAGTTCTTC. Full variable domain (outside the CDR3, taken from reference TRBV5-1 and TRBJ2-1): KAGVTQTPRYLIKTRGQQVTLSCSPISGHRSVSWYQQTPGQGLQFLFEYFSETQRNKGNFPGRFSGRQFSNSRSEMNVSTLELGDSALYLCASRVTSGALAQFFGPGTRLTVL.

This clone has just a few counts. The chain employs TRBV7-9 and TRBJ1-1; 9 bases are shared with TRBD1. Germline values: CDR1 SEHNR, CDR2 FQNEAQ (reference sequence). CDR3 length: 17 residues. Trimming cost V 4 bases and J 4 bases; bases outside gene matches: 13. This CDR3 reads CASSSTRLDRGGTEAFF. The CDR3 region has the DNA TGTGCCAGCAGCTCCACTCGATTGGACAGGGGTGGCACTGAAGCTTTCTTT. The full variable domain, in which reference TRBV7-9 and TRBJ1-1 provide the parts outside the CDR3, is DTGVSQNPRHKITKRGQNVTFRCDPISEHNRLYWYRQTLGQGPEFLTYFQNEAQLEKSRLLSDRFSAERPKGSFSTLEIQRTEQGDSAMYLCASSSTRLDRGGTEAFFGQGTRLTVV.

The rearrangement joins TRBV28 to TRBJ1-2; D not certain. The CDR3 runs 12 residues. CDR1 is MDHEN and CDR2 is SYDVKM in the germline V gene. Trimming removed 4 bases from V and 4 bases from J, with 7 bases in between. The CDR3 DNA reads TGTGCCAGCAGTTCCGGGCCCTATGGCTACACCTTC. This translates into CASSSGPYGYTF.

The rearrangement links TRBV4-1 to TRBJ1-1, with 8 bases that match TRBD1. J gave up 7 bases and V 1 base, and 2 bases lay outside the gene matches. This CDR3 spans 13 amino acids. Germline V gene data show CDR1 as MGHRA and CDR2 as YSYEKL. DNA for the CDR3: TGCGCCAGCAGCCAAGGCAGGGGGCTTGAAGCTTTCTTT. Translating it yields CASSQGRGLEAFF.

The rearrangement joins TRBV4-1 to TRBJ2-1; TRBD2 aligns across 13 bases. CDR3 length: 16 amino acids. Trimming took 4 bases from V and 5 from J; bases not matched to a gene: 5. Germline-derived CDR1 and CDR2 are MGHRA and YSYEKL. The CDR3 DNA is TGCGCCAGCAGCCTGCGGACTAGCGGGAGTAACAATGAGCAGTTCTTC. The encoded protein is CASSLRTSGSNNEQFF.

The V call is TRBV3-1 (or the pseudogene TRBV3-2), the J call TRBJ2-2; 12 bases agree with TRBD2. The CDR3 spans 18 residues. Germline V lookup: CDR1 LGHDT, CDR2 YNNKEL (reference sequence). V was pared by 0 bases and J by 5 bases, with 7 bases of the junction left unmatched. The CDR3 is CASSQDGLAGGWTGELFF. As DNA, the CDR3 is TGTGCCAGCAGCCAAGATGGGCTAGCGGGAGGGTGGACCGGGGAGCTGTTTTTT.

The chain carries TRBV18 and TRBJ2-7, with TRBD1 matching 9 bases. CDR3 length equals 13 residues. Germline CDR1 and CDR2: KGHSH and LQKENI. Losses at the gene ends were 3 bases for V and 6 bases for J; bases not matched to a gene: 3. This CDR3 reads CASSPADRGEQYF. CDR3 coding DNA: TGTGCCAGCTCACCTGCGGACAGGGGCGAGCAGTACTTC.

The chain is built from TRBV7-2 and TRBJ2-1; D ambiguous. The CDR3 sequence is 13 residues long. The germline gives CDR1 SGHTA, CDR2 FQGNSA. The germline V and J ends were trimmed by 6 bases and 2 bases, with 8 bases remaining between them. CDR3 residues: CASRTDTYNEQFF. The CDR3 DNA reads TGTGCCAGCAGGACGGATACCTACAATGAGCAGTTCTTC. Complete variable domain (other parts from reference TRBV7-2 and TRBJ2-1): GAGVSQSPSNKVTEKGKDVELRCDPISGHTALYWYRQSLGQGLEFLIYFQGNSAPDKSGLPSDRFSAERTGGSVSTLTIQRTQQEDSAVYLCASRTDTYNEQFFGPGTRLTVL.

CDR3 sequence reads: CATWGADTQYF. The DNA of the CDR3 is TGTGCCACCTGGGGAGCAGATACGCAGTATTTT. The J gene is TRBJ2-3, the V gene TRBV10-3; maybe TRBD2 (5 bases). Germline assignment: CDR1 ENHRY and CDR2 SYGVKD. There are 11 residues in the CDR3. V was shortened by 10 bases and J by 4 bases, with 9 bases between the two germline ends.

This clone was recorded once. The chain is built from TRBV21-1 and TRBJ2-5; the table's D call, TRBD2, has no DNA check behind it. TRBV21-1 is recorded as a pseudogene. This CDR3 contains 17 residues. The CDR3 nucleotides are TGTGCCAGCAGCCCAAAGTGGCGGGAGGGGACCCAAGAGACCCAGTACTTC. Its translation is CASSPKWREGTQETQYF.